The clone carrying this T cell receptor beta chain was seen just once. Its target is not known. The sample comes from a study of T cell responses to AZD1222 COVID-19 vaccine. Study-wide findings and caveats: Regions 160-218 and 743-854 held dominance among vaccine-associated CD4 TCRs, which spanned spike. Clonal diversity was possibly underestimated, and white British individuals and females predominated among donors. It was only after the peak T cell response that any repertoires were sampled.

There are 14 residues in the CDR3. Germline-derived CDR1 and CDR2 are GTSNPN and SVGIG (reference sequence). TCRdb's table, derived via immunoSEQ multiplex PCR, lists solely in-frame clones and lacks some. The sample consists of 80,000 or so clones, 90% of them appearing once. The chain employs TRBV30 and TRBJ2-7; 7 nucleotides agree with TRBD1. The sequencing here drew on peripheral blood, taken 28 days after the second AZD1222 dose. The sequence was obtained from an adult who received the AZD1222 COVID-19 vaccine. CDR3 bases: TGTGCTTGTTTCAAATCCGGACAGGTTGACGAGCAGTACTTC. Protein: CACFKSGQVDEQYF.